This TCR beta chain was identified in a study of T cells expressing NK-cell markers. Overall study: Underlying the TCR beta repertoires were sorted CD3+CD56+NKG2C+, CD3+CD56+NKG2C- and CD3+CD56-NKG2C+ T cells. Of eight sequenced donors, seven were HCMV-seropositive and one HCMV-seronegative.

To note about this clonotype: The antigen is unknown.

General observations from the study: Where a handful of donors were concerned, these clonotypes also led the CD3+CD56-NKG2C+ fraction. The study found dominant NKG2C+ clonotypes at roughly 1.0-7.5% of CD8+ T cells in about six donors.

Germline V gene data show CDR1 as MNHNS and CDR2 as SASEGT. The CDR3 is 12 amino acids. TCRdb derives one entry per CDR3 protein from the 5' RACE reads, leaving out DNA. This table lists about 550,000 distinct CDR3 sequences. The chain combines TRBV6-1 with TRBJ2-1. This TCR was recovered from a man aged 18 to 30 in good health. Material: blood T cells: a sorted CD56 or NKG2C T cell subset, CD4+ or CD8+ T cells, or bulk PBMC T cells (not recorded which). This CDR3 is CASHESTGEQFF.